The sequence of this TCR beta chain was determined in a study of T cells in localized non-small cell lung cancer. Whole-study findings and limits: For the top 100 tumor clones, a median roughly 53 also appeared in adjacent lung. Uninvolved adjacent lung showed peak T cell clonality, exceeding tumor. Sequencing involved a lone tumor region, leaving heterogeneity possible.

CDR3 length equals 18 residues. V shed 2 bases, J shed 4 bases, and the junction held 11 bases outside the gene matches. Germline assignment: CDR1 ENHRY and CDR2 SYGVKD. With regard to this clone: Its antigen is currently unknown.

Assay used: immunoSEQ multiplex PCR; TCRdb lists only in-frame clones, some missing. This table has 1,200 to 1,500 clones, roughly 24% appearing once. The chain has TRBV10-3 and TRBJ2-1, with 10 bases that match TRBD2. Specimen: lung tumor tissue, collected before any cancer treatment. The source of this sequence is a male donor at least 60 years old with stage I squamous cell lung carcinoma. The CDR3 nucleotides read TGTGCCATCAGTGAGACTGCTAGCGGGGGCCCTCTTTACAATGAGCAGTTCTTC. Protein: CAISETASGGPLYNEQFF.